Included here is one T cell receptor (beta chain) sequence, with context. No antigen is known for it. The data were taken from a study of cytomegalovirus exposure and HLA in healthy donors. General observations from the study: Most TCR sequences were seen very rarely across donors, but some public TCRs occurred in many. The study flagged approximately 180 TCR beta chains as cytomegalovirus-associated.

CDR3 size: 14 residues. The V gene lost 6 bases and the J gene lost 1 base, with 11 bases spanning the gap. Germline V lookup: CDR1 LGHNT, CDR2 FRNRAP. The table came from immunoSEQ multiplex PCR; TCRdb's copy has only in-frame clones and leaves some out. The sample records 70,000 to 80,000 clones, approximately 94% being singletons. The receptor was isolated from a young woman in good health and CMV-seropositive. The J gene is TRBJ2-3, the V gene TRBV12-5; D is ambiguous. Sequenced material: PBMCs. The CDR3 region has the DNA TGTGCTAGTGGCCCCCGCTCGGGCACAGATACGCAGTATTTT. Amino acid sequence: CASGPRSGTDTQYF.